This T cell receptor (beta chain) derives from a study of blood T cell repertoires in COVID-19. This CDR3 spans 14 amino acids. Germline CDR1 is KGHDR and CDR2 is SFDVKD. The V and J ends lost 4 bases and 0 bases, in that order; junction bases with no gene match: 2. Measured with immunoSEQ multiplex PCR; TCRdb has only the in-frame clones, and not every one. The data contain approximately 220,000 clones, 80% to 90% of them singletons. The TCR originated in a man aged 30 to 39 who had recovered from COVID-19. The rearrangement uses TRBV24-1 and TRBJ2-7; the match to TRBD1 covers 7 bases. Sequencing was done on a sample of PBMCs or T cells enriched from blood (not recorded which). The CDR3 protein is CATSETGNSYEQYF. CDR3 sequence (DNA): TGTGCCACCAGTGAGACAGGGAACTCCTACGAGCAGTACTTC.